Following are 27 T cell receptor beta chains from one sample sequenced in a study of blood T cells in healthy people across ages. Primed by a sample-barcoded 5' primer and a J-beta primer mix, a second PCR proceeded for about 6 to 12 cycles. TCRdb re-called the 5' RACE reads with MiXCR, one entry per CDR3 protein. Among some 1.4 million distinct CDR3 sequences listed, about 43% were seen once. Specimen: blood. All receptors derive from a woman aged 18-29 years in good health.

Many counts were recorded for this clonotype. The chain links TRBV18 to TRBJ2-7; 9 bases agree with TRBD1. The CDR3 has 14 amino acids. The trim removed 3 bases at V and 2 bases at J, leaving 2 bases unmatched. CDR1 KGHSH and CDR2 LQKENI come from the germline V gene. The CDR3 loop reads CASSPGTGTYEQYF. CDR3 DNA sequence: TGTGCCAGCTCACCCGGGACAGGGACCTACGAGCAGTACTTC.

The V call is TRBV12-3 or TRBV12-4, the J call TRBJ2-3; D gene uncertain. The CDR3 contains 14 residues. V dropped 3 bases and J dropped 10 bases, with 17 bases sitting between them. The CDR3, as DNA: TGTGCCAGCAGTTTGGGTGTGAGTCAGTTGGCGCAGTATTTT. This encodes CASSLGVSQLAQYF.

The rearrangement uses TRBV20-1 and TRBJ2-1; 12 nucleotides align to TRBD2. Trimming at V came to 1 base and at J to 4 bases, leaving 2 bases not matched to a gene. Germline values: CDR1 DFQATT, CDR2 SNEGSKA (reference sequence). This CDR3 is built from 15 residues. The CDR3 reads CSARVTSGGYNEQFF. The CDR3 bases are TGCAGTGCTAGAGTGACTAGCGGGGGTTACAATGAGCAGTTCTTC.

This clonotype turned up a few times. CDR3 in amino acids: CASSLPPGETQYF. For the CDR3, the DNA is TGCGCCAGCAGCTTACCACCAGGAGAGACCCAGTACTTC. The chain recombines TRBV5-1 with TRBJ2-5; D gene unclear. Trimming took off 2 bases at V and 4 bases at J, with 9 bases between the two ends. The CDR3 consists of 13 residues. Germline assignment: CDR1 SGHRS and CDR2 YFSETQ.

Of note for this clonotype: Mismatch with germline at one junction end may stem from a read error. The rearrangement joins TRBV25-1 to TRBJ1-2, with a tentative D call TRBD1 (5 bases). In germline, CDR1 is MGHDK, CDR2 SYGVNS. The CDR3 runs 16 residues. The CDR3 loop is CACSESRPPTGYSYTF. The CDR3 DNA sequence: TGTGCCTGCAGTGAATCCCGGCCACCTACAGGTTATAGCTACACCTTC.

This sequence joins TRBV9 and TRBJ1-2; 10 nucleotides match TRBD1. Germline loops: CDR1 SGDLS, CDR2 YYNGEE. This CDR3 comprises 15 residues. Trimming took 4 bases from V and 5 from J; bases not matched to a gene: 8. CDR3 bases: TGTGCCAGCAGCACAAGGGACAGGGGCTTGTATGGCTACACCTTC. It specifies CASSTRDRGLYGYTF. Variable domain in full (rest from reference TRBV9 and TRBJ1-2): DSGVTQTPKHLITATGQRVTLRCSPRSGDLSVYWYQQSLDQGLQFLIQYYNGEERAKGNILERFSAQQFPDLHSELNLSSLELGDSALYFCASSTRDRGLYGYTFGSGTRLTVV.

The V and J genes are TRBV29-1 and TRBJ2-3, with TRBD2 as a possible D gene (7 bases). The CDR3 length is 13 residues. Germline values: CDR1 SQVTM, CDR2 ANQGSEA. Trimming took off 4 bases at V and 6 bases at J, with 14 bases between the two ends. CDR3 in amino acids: CSVVRGGVDTQYF. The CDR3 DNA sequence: TGCAGCGTTGTGAGGGGGGGAGTGGATACGCAGTATTTT.

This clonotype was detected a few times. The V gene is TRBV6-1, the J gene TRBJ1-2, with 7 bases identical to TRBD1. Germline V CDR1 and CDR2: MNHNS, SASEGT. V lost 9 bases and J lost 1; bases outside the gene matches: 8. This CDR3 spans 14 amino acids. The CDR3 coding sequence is TGTGCCAGTAACCGGGACAGTGGTAACTATGGCTACACCTTC. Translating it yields CASNRDSGNYGYTF.

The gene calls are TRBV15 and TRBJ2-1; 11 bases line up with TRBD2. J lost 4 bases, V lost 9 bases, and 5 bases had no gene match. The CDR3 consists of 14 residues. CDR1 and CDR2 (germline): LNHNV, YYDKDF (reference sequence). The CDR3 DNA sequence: TGTGCCACGCTCTTAGCGGGGGGGTACAATGAGCAGTTCTTC. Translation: CATLLAGGYNEQFF.

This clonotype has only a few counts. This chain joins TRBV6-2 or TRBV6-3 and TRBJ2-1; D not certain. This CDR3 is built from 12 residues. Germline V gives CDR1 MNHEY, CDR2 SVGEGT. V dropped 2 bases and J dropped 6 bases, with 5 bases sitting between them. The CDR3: CASSYRANEQFF. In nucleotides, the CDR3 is TGTGCCAGCAGTTACAGGGCCAATGAGCAGTTCTTC.

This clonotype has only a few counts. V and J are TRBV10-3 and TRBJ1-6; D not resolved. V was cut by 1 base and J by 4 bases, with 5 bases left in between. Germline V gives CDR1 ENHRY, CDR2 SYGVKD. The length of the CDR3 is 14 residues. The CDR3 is CAISELQYNSPLHF. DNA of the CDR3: TGTGCCATCAGTGAGTTACAGTATAATTCACCCCTCCACTTT.

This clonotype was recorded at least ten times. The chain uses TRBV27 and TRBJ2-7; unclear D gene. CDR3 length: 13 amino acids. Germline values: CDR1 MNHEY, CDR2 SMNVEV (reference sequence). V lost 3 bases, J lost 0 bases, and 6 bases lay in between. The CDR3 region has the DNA TGTGCCAGCAGTTTTCGAGGCTCCTACGAGCAGTACTTC. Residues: CASSFRGSYEQYF.

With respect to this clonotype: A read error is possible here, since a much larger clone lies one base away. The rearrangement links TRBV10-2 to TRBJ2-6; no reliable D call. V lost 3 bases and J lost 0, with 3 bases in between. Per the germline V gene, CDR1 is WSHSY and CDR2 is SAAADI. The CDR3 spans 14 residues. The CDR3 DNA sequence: TGCGCCAGCAGTGACTGCTCTGGGGCCAACGTCCTGACTTTC. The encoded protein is CASSDCSGANVLTF.

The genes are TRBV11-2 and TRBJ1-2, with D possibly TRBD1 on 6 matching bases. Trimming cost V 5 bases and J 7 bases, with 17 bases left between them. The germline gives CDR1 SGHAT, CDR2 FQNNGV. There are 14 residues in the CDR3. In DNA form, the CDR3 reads TGTGCCAGCAGCATCCGACAGGCTCCATCTGGCTACACCTTC. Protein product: CASSIRQAPSGYTF.

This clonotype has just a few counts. The CDR3 sequence is CSARSTSGSIIPDTQYF. The CDR3 DNA sequence: TGCAGTGCTAGGTCTACTAGCGGGAGCATAATTCCAGATACGCAGTATTTT. The J gene is TRBJ2-3, the V gene TRBV20-1; TRBD2 matches 11 bases. This CDR3 region has 17 residues. V was pared by 3 bases and J by 4 bases, with 12 bases of the junction left unmatched. From germline, CDR1 is DFQATT and CDR2 SNEGSKA (reference sequence).

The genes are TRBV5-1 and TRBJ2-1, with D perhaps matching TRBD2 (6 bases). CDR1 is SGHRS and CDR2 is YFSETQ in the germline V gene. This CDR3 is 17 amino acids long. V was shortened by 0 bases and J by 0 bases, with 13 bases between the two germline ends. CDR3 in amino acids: CASSLGGASLSYNEQFF. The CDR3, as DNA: TGCGCCAGCAGCTTGGGCGGGGCATCCCTCTCCTACAATGAGCAGTTCTTC.

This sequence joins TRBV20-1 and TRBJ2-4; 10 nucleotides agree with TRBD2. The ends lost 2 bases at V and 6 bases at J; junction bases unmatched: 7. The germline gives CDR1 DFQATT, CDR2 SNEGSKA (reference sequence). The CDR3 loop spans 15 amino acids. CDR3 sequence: CSARPFSGGSNIQYF. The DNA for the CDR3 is TGCAGTGCTAGACCCTTTAGCGGGGGGTCAAACATTCAGTACTTC.

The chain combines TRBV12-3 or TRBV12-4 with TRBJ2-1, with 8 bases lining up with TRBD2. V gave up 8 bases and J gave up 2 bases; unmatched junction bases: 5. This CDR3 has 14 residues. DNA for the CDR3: TGTGCCAGCCGCCAAGCGGGGGCCTACAATGAGCAGTTCTTC. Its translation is CASRQAGAYNEQFF.

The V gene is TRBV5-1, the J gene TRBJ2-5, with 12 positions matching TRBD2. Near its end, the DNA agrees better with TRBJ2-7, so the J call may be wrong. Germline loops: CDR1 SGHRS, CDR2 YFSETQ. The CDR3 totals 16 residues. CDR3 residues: CASSFPSGRGSYEQYF. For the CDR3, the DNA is TGCGCCAGCAGCTTCCCTAGCGGGAGGGGGTCCTACGAGCAGTACTTC.

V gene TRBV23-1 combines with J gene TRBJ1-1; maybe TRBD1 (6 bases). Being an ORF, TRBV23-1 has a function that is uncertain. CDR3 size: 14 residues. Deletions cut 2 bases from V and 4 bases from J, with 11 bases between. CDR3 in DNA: TGCGCCAGCAGTCAAACCTCAGGGGCCACTGAAGCTTTCTTT. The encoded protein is CASSQTSGATEAFF.

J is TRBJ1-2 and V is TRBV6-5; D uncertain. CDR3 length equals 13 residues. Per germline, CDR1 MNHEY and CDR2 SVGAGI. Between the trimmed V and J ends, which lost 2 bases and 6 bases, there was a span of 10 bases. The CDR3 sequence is CASSYEAGNGYTF. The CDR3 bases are TGTGCCAGCAGTTACGAGGCCGGCAATGGCTACACCTTC.

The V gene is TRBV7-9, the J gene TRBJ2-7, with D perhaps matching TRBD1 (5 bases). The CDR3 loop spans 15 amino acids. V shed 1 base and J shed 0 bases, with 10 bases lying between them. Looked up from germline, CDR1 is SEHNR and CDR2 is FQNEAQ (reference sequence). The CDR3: CASSLVGAVSYEQYF. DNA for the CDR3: TGTGCCAGCAGCTTAGTTGGGGCCGTCTCCTACGAGCAGTACTTC.

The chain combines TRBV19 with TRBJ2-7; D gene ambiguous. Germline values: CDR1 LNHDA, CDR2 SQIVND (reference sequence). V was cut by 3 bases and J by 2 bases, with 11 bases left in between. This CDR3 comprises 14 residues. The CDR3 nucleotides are TGTGCCAGTAGTATTTCTGACGGAACCTACGAGCAGTACTTC. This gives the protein CASSISDGTYEQYF.

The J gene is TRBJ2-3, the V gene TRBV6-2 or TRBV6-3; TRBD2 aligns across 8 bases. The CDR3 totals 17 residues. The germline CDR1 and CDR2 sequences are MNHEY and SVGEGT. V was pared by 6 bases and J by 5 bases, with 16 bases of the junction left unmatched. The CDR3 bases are TGTGCCAGCAGACCCTACAATAGCGGGGCCGGGGGAGATACGCAGTATTTT. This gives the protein CASRPYNSGAGGDTQYF.

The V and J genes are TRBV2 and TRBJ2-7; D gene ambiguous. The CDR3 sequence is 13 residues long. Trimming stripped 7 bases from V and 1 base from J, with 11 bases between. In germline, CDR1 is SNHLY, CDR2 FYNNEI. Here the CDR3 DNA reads TGTGCCAGCACCAATAGGCCGTCCTACGAGCAGTACTTC. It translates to CASTNRPSYEQYF.

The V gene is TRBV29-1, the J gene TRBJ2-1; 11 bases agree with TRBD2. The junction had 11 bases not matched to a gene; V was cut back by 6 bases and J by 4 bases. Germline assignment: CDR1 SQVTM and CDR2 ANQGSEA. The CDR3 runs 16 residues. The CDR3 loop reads CSVASGRPGAYNEQFF. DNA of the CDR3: TGCAGCGTGGCTAGCGGGAGGCCGGGGGCTTACAATGAGCAGTTCTTC.

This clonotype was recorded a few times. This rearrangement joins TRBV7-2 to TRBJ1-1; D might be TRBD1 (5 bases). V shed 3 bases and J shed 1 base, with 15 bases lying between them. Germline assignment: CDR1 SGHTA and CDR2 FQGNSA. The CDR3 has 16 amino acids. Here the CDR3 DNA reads TGTGCCAGCAGCTTGGGACCGGGGGGTCGGAACACTGAAGCTTTCTTT. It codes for CASSLGPGGRNTEAFF.